The entry below gives a single TCR beta chain sequence along with its context. The sample belongs to a study of blood T cell repertoires in COVID-19. About the research overall: Sites in the United States, Italy and Spain provided acute and convalescent COVID-19 samples. From T cells, B-cell-depleted T cells, or PBMCs came the material, which was cDNA or gDNA.

CDR1 is SGHDT and CDR2 is YYEEEE in the germline V gene. J lost 4 bases, V lost 1 base, and 12 bases had no gene match. The CDR3 has 18 residues. Authors' data handling: Amplification of reference gene primers provided the estimated nucleated cell counts. Here immunoSEQ multiplex PCR was the method, and the copy in TCRdb shows in-frame clones only, minus some. The V and J calls and the clone size are those of that table, but D and trimming were determined from the DNA. Here the sample spans some 150,000 clones, 76% being singletons. This chain links TRBV5-6 with TRBJ2-2; 8 bases agree with TRBD1. The receptor comes from a man aged 60 to 69 with acute or convalescent COVID-19. What was sequenced was peripheral blood. The CDR3 sequence is CASSLPGQGLTLTGELFF. The CDR3 bases are TGTGCCAGCAGCTTGCCCGGACAGGGCCTAACCCTCACCGGGGAGCTGTTTTTT. Together with reference TRBV5-6 and TRBJ2-2, the CDR3 gives the full variable domain: DAGVTQSPTHLIKTRGQQVTLRCSPKSGHDTVSWYQQALGQGPQFIFQYYEEEERQRGNFPDRFSGHQFPNYSSELNVNALLLGDSALYLCASSLPGQGLTLTGELFFGEGSRLTVL.